The text below deals with one TCR beta chain. Its antigen remains unidentified. This entry is derived from a study of CD4 T cells in relation to SARS-CoV-2 and coronaviruses. The data were produced by immunoSEQ multiplex PCR, yet TCRdb's version contains in-frame clones alone and is incomplete. This table has tens of thousands of clones, around 80% appearing once. The CDR3 loop spans 15 amino acids. Germline assignment: CDR1 SEHNR and CDR2 FQNEAQ (reference sequence). The V end was cut by 2 bases, the J end by 0 bases, with 9 bases between. The gene calls are TRBV7-9 and TRBJ2-3; D is unclear. Sequences were obtained from memory CD4+ T cells from PBMCs, cultured in vitro. The receptor's source is an adult with COVID-19. The CDR3 bases are TGTGCCAGCAGCTTACGGTCACCCAGCACAGATACGCAGTATTTT. Encoded protein: CASSLRSPSTDTQYF.